The 19 T cell receptor beta chains listed next were all sequenced from one sample in a study of T cell responses to AZD1222 COVID-19 vaccine. The method was immunoSEQ multiplex PCR; TCRdb's version includes in-frame clones alone and lacks a portion of them. The sample lists 120,000 to 150,000 clones, more than 80% occurring once. This specimen was peripheral blood, taken on day 0 of MenACWY control vaccination. These receptors were taken from an adult in good health.

The chain is built from TRBV5-8 and TRBJ1-4; D unresolved. From germline, CDR1 is SGHTS and CDR2 YDEGEE. This CDR3 contains 15 residues. Trimming took off 3 bases at V and 2 bases at J, with 11 bases between the two ends. DNA for the CDR3: TGTGCCAGCAGCTCCTACAGATCTACTAATGAAAAACTGTTTTTT. Protein product: CASSSYRSTNEKLFF.

The J gene is TRBJ2-3, the V gene TRBV2; maybe TRBD2 (6 bases). The CDR3 loop spans 14 amino acids. Germline CDR1 is SNHLY and CDR2 is FYNNEI. V was pared by 6 bases and J by 4 bases, with 14 bases between. The CDR3, as DNA: TGTGCCAGCAGCCCGGGACTCGGCGCAGATACGCAGTATTTT. Translating gives CASSPGLGADTQYF.

The V and J genes are TRBV28 and TRBJ2-7; D gene unclear. V lost 5 bases to trimming and J lost 6 bases, with 20 bases between them. This CDR3 has 15 amino acids. Germline loops: CDR1 MDHEN, CDR2 SYDVKM. CDR3 region: CASSPRSGRTLEQYF. CDR3 sequence (DNA): TGTGCCAGCAGTCCGAGATCCGGGCGGACGCTCGAGCAGTACTTC.

This clone was observed once. The chain has TRBV18 and TRBJ2-5; D perhaps matches TRBD1 (6 bases). Germline values: CDR1 KGHSH, CDR2 LQKENI. The CDR3 extends over 16 amino acids. Trimming took 0 bases from V and 3 from J, leaving 14 bases between them. The CDR3 DNA reads TGTGCCAGCTCACCACCCTGGACAGCGTCAGAAGAGACCCAGTACTTC. It specifies CASSPPWTASEETQYF.

The chain joins TRBV30 to TRBJ1-1; D is uncertain. Germline lookup yields CDR1 GTSNPN and CDR2 SVGIG (reference sequence). Deletions cut 2 bases from V and 1 base from J, with 5 bases between. CDR3 length equals 12 residues. CDR3: CAWSSGNTEAFF. The CDR3 region has the DNA TGTGCCTGGAGTTCAGGGAACACTGAAGCTTTCTTT.

The chain is built from TRBV7-2 and TRBJ1-3; the D gene is possibly TRBD1 (5 bases). Germline V gives CDR1 SGHTA, CDR2 FQGNSA. Trimming took off 1 base at V and 4 bases at J, with 17 bases between the two ends. The CDR3 consists of 17 residues. CDR3 sequence reads: CASSLGAGFAWGNTIYF. As DNA, the CDR3 is TGTGCCAGCAGCTTAGGGGCAGGGTTTGCGTGGGGAAACACCATATATTTT. Based on the CDR3 plus reference TRBV7-2 and TRBJ1-3, the full variable domain is GAGVSQSPSNKVTEKGKDVELRCDPISGHTALYWYRQSLGQGLEFLIYFQGNSAPDKSGLPSDRFSAERTGGSVSTLTIQRTQQEDSAVYLCASSLGAGFAWGNTIYFGEGSWLTVV.

CDR3 DNA: TGTGCCAGCAGCGCCGGACAGGTTGCGAACACCGGGGAGCTGTTTTTT. This codes for CASSAGQVANTGELFF. The chain is built from TRBV11-3 and TRBJ2-2; 7 bases are shared with TRBD1. Germline loops: CDR1 SGHNT, CDR2 YENEEA. The CDR3 contains 16 residues. V was pared by 5 bases and J by 0 bases, with 6 bases of the junction left unmatched.

The chain carries TRBV18 and TRBJ1-1, with 9 bases that match TRBD1. CDR3 length equals 15 residues. V trimming: 3 bases; J trimming: 7 bases; junction bases outside the gene matches: 9. CDR1 is KGHSH, CDR2 LQKENI, per germline. CDR3 sequence reads: CASSPPGGQGLEAFF. In DNA, the CDR3 is TGTGCCAGCTCACCCCCCGGGGGACAGGGCCTTGAAGCTTTCTTT. Variable domain in full (rest from reference TRBV18 and TRBJ1-1): NAGVMQNPRHLVRRRGQEARLRCSPMKGHSHVYWYRQLPEEGLKFMVYLQKENIIDESGMPKERFSAEFPKEGPSILRIQQVVRGDSAAYFCASSPPGGQGLEAFFGQGTRLTVV.

The rearrangement links TRBV2 to TRBJ1-1; D is unclear. From germline, CDR1 is SNHLY and CDR2 FYNNEI. The CDR3 runs 18 residues. With 6 bases removed from V and 1 base from J, the gap between germline ends came to 24 bases. The CDR3 reads CASRSTGVGIGSNTEAFF. CDR3 DNA: TGTGCCAGCAGATCTACCGGGGTTGGCATCGGGTCGAACACTGAAGCTTTCTTT.

This chain connects TRBV7-9 to TRBJ2-7, with 12 nucleotides matching TRBD1. Germline V gene data show CDR1 as SEHNR and CDR2 as FQNEAQ (reference sequence). V shed 4 bases, J shed 7 bases, and the junction held 8 bases outside the gene matches. CDR3 size: 15 residues. The CDR3 nucleotides read TGTGCCAGCAGCTCGCCGGGACAGGGGGCGCGGGAGCAGTACTTC. The encoded protein is CASSSPGQGAREQYF.

CDR3 DNA: TGCAGTGCCAGTAGGGCCTACAATGAGCAGTTCTTC. This codes for CSASRAYNEQFF. The chain joins TRBV20-1 to TRBJ2-1; no firm D call. V was trimmed by 6 bases and J by 2 bases, leaving 8 bases between them. This CDR3 has 12 residues. From germline, CDR1 is DFQATT and CDR2 SNEGSKA (reference sequence).

The chain joins TRBV29-1 to TRBJ2-1; the D gene is possibly TRBD2 (5 bases). The V and J ends lost 1 base and 5 bases respectively, with 12 bases between them. The CDR3 is 14 amino acids. CDR1 and CDR2 (germline): SQVTM, ANQGSEA. The chain's CDR3 is CSVEVIGSNNEQFF. The DNA of the CDR3 is TGCAGCGTTGAAGTTATTGGGAGTAACAATGAGCAGTTCTTC.

The genes are TRBV7-9 and TRBJ1-5; D might be TRBD1 (6 bases). Trimming left V 3 bases short and J 4 bases short, with 10 bases between. This CDR3 is built from 14 residues. Germline values: CDR1 SEHNR, CDR2 FQNEAQ (reference sequence). Here the CDR3 DNA reads TGTGCCAGCAGCTTCCACGGGACAAATCAGCCCCAGCATTTT. Translating gives CASSFHGTNQPQHF. The variable domain in full, completed from reference TRBV7-9 and TRBJ1-5, reads DTGVSQNPRHKITKRGQNVTFRCDPISEHNRLYWYRQTLGQGPEFLTYFQNEAQLEKSRLLSDRFSAERPKGSFSTLEIQRTEQGDSAMYLCASSFHGTNQPQHFGDGTRLSIL.

The chain couples TRBV13 to TRBJ2-1; D is possibly TRBD2 (6 bases). Trimming took off 2 bases at V and 6 bases at J, with 17 bases between the two ends. Per the germline V gene, CDR1 is PRHDT and CDR2 is FYEKMQ (reference sequence). The length of the CDR3 is 16 residues. In DNA, the CDR3 is TGTGCCAGCAGCTTAACCCCTAGCGACCGGGGCAATGAGCAGTTCTTC. It encodes CASSLTPSDRGNEQFF.

V is TRBV7-2 and J is TRBJ2-7; possible D gene TRBD1, 6 bases. Trimming shortened V by 2 bases and J by 2 bases, and 10 bases separated the two germline ends. This CDR3 is 14 amino acids long. CDR1 is SGHTA, CDR2 FQGNSA, per germline. The CDR3 loop reads CASSLQGIAYEQYF. In DNA, the CDR3 is TGTGCCAGCAGCTTACAGGGGATTGCCTACGAGCAGTACTTC.

The chain employs TRBV3-1 (or the pseudogene TRBV3-2) and TRBJ1-2, with 8 nucleotides matching TRBD1. Germline V gives CDR1 LGHDT, CDR2 YNNKEL (reference sequence). The V and J ends lost 2 bases and 8 bases, in that order; junction bases with no gene match: 7. CDR3 size: 14 residues. The CDR3, as DNA: TGTGCCAGCAGCCAACAACGGACAGGGAACGGCTACACCTTC. The encoded protein is CASSQQRTGNGYTF.

The rearrangement uses TRBV7-2 and TRBJ1-5, with D unclear. V lost 1 base to trimming and J lost 7 bases, with 14 bases between them. The germline CDR1 and CDR2 sequences are SGHTA and FQGNSA. The CDR3 consists of 15 residues. CDR3 in amino acids: CASSLVASDGQPQHF. For the CDR3, the DNA is TGTGCCAGCAGCTTAGTAGCCTCCGACGGGCAGCCCCAGCATTTT.

This clone occurred once. The chain uses TRBV6-5 and TRBJ1-1; D unclear. Germline-derived CDR1 and CDR2 are MNHEY and SVGAGI. V was shortened by 8 bases and J by 3 bases, with 19 bases between the two germline ends. The CDR3 is 15 residues long. CDR3 sequence (DNA): TGTGCCAGCTTTAAATCGGGCAACGGGGACACTGAAGCTTTCTTT. It codes for CASFKSGNGDTEAFF.

The V gene is TRBV12-1, the J gene TRBJ1-1; TRBD1 reflects the table's D call only, with no check against the DNA. TRBV12-1 is a pseudogene segment. The CDR3 runs to 14 residues. This CDR3 is CASSCKGGYTEAFF. Written as DNA, the CDR3 is TGTGCCAGCAGCTGCAAAGGGGGATACACTGAAGCTTTCTTT.